This T cell receptor beta chain came from a study of response to subunit inactivated influenza vaccine. General study results and limits: The authors offered the suggestion that each seasonal influenza vaccination recruits few new T cells.

TCRdb re-called the RT-PCR reads with MiXCR, one entry per CDR3 protein. Of hundreds of thousands of distinct CDR3 sequences listed, 12% to 15% are singletons. This clonotype was seen a few times. As yet, its antigen is unknown. CDR3 size: 15 residues. V was cut by 5 bases and J by 2 bases, with 14 bases left in between. Germline lookup yields CDR1 SGHRS and CDR2 YFSETQ. This TCR derives from a middle-aged man who received an inactivated influenza vaccine. Sequenced material: PBMCs from blood, taken around 14 days before vaccination. V usage is TRBV5-1 and J usage is TRBJ1-5, with a tentative D call TRBD1 (5 bases). CDR3 in amino acids: CASSRWGGGNQPQHF. DNA of the CDR3: TGCGCCAGCAGTAGGTGGGGCGGTGGCAATCAGCCCCAGCATTTT.